These T cell receptor beta chains were read from a single sample in a study of shared clonotypes between healthy human individuals. The repertoire was sequenced with immunoSEQ multiplex PCR; TCRdb's copy has only in-frame clones and lacks some. The repertoire includes over a million clones, over 95% of them detected once, and approximately 1% sits in the top ten. Sequencing used naive CD4+ T cells sorted from blood. These receptors were obtained from a man aged 25-40 years in good health. CDR3s include the opening cysteine and the closing phenylalanine or tryptophan. The D gene is left open where the match is weak. Rows give clone size only sometimes, using once, few, many, or a class for an expanded clone.

v_gene,abundance,j_gene,d_gene,len,CDR3nt,CDR3aa
TRBV10-3,.,TRBJ2-2,TRBD2,15,TGTGCCATCAGAACTAGCGGAGCGAACACCGGGGAGCTGTTTTTT,CAIRTSGANTGELFF
TRBV7-2,few,TRBJ1-1,.,15,TGTGCCAGCAGCCCCTCGATTAGCTTGGGCACTGAAGCTTTCTTT,CASSPSISLGTEAFF
TRBV6-5,.,TRBJ2-2,.,14,TGTGCCAGCACCGAACTAGGGCCCACCGGGGAGCTGTTTTTT,CASTELGPTGELFF
TRBV10-3,once,TRBJ2-7,.,12,TGTGCCATCAGTTCCTCCGCGAGACGGCAGTACTTC,CAISSSARRQYF
TRBV23-1,.,TRBJ2-7,TRBD2,22,TGCGCCAGCAGTGAAATCTTGAAGGGACAGGCCGGGACTAGCGGGACGACCTACGAGCAGTACTTC,CASSEILKGQAGTSGTTYEQYF
TRBV7-8,.,TRBJ2-7,.,16,TGTGCCAGCAGCTCCCCGACAATCGCAAGAGGGGTCGAGCAGTACTTC,CASSSPTIARGVEQYF
TRBV7-3,.,TRBJ2-3,TRBD2,15,TGTGCCAGCAGCTTACTAGCGGGAGCCGGAGATACGCAGTATTTT,CASSLLAGAGDTQYF
TRBV10-2,.,TRBJ1-1,.,15,TGCGCCAGCAGCGAAGCAGAGGGACCTAACACTGAAGCTTTCTTT,CASSEAEGPNTEAFF
TRBV7-9,.,TRBJ2-7,.,14,TGTGCCAGCAGCTTAGCGCGGGGTACCTACGAGCAGTACTTC,CASSLARGTYEQYF
TRBV11-3,.,TRBJ2-2,.,14,TGTGCCAGCAGCCAGGACAGTGTCGGCGGGGAGCTGTTTTTT,CASSQDSVGGELFF
TRBV9,.,TRBJ2-7,.,13,TGTGCCAGCAGCGTAGTCCGAGGGTACGAGCAGTACTTC,CASSVVRGYEQYF
TRBV7-7,.,TRBJ2-1,.,13,TGTGCTAGCAGCTTAGATGTGAAGAATGAGCAGTTCTTC,CASSLDVKNEQFF
TRBV29-1,.,TRBJ2-1,.,14,TGCAGCATCAACGGACGGCCCGTCTACAATGAGCAGTTCTTC,CSINGRPVYNEQFF
TRBV7-9,.,TRBJ2-2,.,13,TGTGCCAGCAGCTTAGAAAACACCGGGGAGCTGTTTTTT,CASSLENTGELFF
TRBV28,.,TRBJ2-3,.,12,TGTGCCAGCAGTTCTTTGGTAGATACGCAGTATTTT,CASSSLVDTQYF
TRBV6-1,.,TRBJ1-3,.,12,TGTGCCAGCAGTCACCTAAGGAACACCATATATTTT,CASSHLRNTIYF
TRBV7-9,.,TRBJ2-7,.,16,TGTGCCAGCAGCTTGCGGGGCCCAGGGGCCGCGGACGAGCAGTACTTC,CASSLRGPGAADEQYF
TRBV6-1,.,TRBJ2-1,.,14,TGTGCCAGCAGTGATAGCGGAAGCTACAATGAGCAGTTCTTC,CASSDSGSYNEQFF
TRBV28,.,TRBJ2-4,.,15,TGTGCCAGCAGCCCAGTTGGAGCAACCAAAAACATTCAGTACTTC,CASSPVGATKNIQYF
TRBV9,.,TRBJ2-7,.,14,TGTGCCAGCAGCGTAGCTGCAGGGAACTACGAGCAGTACTTC,CASSVAAGNYEQYF
TRBV18,few,TRBJ1-3,.,15,TGTGCCAGCTCACCCCCCGGGGGTCGTGCCAACACCATATATTTT,CASSPPGGRANTIYF
TRBV11-2,.,TRBJ2-3,.,14,TGTGCCAGCAGCTCACAAGTAATCACAGATACGCAGTATTTT,CASSSQVITDTQYF
TRBV7-6,.,TRBJ2-1,TRBD2,15,TGTGCCAGCAGCTTAGGACTAGCGGGACTGAATGAGCAGTTCTTC,CASSLGLAGLNEQFF
TRBV28,.,TRBJ2-2,TRBD1,15,TGTGCCAGCAGTTCTCCGGGACAGAGCACCGGGGAGCTGTTTTTT,CASSSPGQSTGELFF
TRBV5-4,.,TRBJ2-2,TRBD2,15,TGTGCCAGCAGCGCGGGACTACCCAACACCGGGGAGCTGTTTTTT,CASSAGLPNTGELFF
TRBV25-1,once,TRBJ2-7,.,11,TGTGCCAGCAGCAGGGTCTACGAGCAGTACTTC,CASSRVYEQYF
TRBV2,.,TRBJ1-5,.,14,TGTGCCAGCAGTCCTAGGACAGTCCGTCAGCCCCAGCATTTT,CASSPRTVRQPQHF
TRBV29-1,once,TRBJ2-4,.,12,TGCAGCGTTGGCCAGGGGCTGGACATTCAGTACTTC,CSVGQGLDIQYF
TRBV9,.,TRBJ2-7,TRBD2,15,TGTGCCAGCAGCGCACTTCCGGGACTAGCATACGAGCAGTACTTC,CASSALPGLAYEQYF